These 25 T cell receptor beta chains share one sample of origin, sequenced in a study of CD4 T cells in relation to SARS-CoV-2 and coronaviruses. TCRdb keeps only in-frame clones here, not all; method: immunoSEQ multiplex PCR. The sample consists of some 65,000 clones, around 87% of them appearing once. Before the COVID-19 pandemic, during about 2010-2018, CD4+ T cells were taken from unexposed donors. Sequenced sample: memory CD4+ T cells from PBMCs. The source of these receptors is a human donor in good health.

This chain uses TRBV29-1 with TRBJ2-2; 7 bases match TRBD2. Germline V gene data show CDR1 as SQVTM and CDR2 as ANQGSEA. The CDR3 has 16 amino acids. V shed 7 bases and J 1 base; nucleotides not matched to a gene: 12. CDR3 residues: CSATGWGGENTGELFF. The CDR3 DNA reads TGCAGCGCCACGGGATGGGGGGGAGAGAACACCGGGGAGCTGTTTTTT.

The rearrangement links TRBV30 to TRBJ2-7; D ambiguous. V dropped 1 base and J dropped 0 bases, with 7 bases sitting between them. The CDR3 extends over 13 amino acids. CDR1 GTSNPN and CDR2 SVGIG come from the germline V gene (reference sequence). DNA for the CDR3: TGTGCCTGGAGTGCGTACACCTCCTACGAGCAGTACTTC. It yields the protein CAWSAYTSYEQYF.

The DNA for the CDR3 is TGTGCCAGCAGCTTAGCCGGGGGCGCTAACTATGGCTACACCTTC. It encodes CASSLAGGANYGYTF. The chain recombines TRBV7-9 with TRBJ1-2; D perhaps matches TRBD1 (6 bases). V was shortened by 0 bases and J by 0 bases, with 8 bases between the two germline ends. Germline lookup yields CDR1 SEHNR and CDR2 FQNEAQ (reference sequence). The CDR3 spans 15 residues.

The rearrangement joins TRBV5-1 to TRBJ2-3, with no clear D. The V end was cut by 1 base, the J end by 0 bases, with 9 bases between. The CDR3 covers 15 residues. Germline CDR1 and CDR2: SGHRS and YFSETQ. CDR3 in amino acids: CASSLNSPSTDTQYF. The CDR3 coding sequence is TGCGCCAGCAGCTTGAACAGTCCCAGCACAGATACGCAGTATTTT.

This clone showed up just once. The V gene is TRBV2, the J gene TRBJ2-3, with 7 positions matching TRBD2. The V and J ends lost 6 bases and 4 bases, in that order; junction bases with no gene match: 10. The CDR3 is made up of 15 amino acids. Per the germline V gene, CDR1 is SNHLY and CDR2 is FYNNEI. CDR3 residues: CASRLVGLSADTQYF. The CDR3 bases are TGTGCCAGCAGGCTCGTGGGACTATCCGCAGATACGCAGTATTTT.

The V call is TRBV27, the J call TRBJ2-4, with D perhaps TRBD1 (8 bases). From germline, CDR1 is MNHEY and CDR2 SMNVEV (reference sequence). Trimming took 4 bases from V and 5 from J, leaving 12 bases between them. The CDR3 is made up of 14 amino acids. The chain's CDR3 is CASSSQGGENIQYF. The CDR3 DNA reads TGTGCCAGCAGTTCACAGGGGGGGGAAAACATTCAGTACTTC.

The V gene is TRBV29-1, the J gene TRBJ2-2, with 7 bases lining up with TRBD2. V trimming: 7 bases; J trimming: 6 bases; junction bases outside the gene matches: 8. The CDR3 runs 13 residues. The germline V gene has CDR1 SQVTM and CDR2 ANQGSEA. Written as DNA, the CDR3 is TGCAGCGCTCGGGACGCGGGGGCCGGGGAGCTGTTTTTT. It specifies CSARDAGAGELFF.

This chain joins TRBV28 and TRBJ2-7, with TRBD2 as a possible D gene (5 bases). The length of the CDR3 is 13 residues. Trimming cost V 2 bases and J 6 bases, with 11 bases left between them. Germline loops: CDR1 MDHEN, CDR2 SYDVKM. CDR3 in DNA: TGTGCCAGCAGTTTAGGGGTTCGGGGCGAGCAGTACTTC. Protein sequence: CASSLGVRGEQYF.

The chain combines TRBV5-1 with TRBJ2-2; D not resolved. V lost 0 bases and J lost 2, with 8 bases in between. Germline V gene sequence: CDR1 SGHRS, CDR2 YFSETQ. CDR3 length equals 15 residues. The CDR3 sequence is CASSLGPHNTGELFF. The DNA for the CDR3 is TGCGCCAGCAGCTTGGGTCCCCATAACACCGGGGAGCTGTTTTTT.

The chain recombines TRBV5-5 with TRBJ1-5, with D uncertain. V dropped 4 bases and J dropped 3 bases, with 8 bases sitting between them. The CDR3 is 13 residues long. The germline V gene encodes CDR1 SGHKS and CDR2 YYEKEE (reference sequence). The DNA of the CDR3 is TGTGCCAGCAGCGAGGGCGTCAATCAGCCCCAGCATTTT. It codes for CASSEGVNQPQHF.

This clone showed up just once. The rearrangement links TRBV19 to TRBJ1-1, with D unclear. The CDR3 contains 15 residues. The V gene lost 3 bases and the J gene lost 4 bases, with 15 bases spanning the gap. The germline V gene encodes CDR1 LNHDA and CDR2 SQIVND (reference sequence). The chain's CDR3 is CASSMSRFGSTEAFF. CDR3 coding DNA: TGTGCCAGTAGTATGTCCAGGTTCGGGAGCACTGAAGCTTTCTTT. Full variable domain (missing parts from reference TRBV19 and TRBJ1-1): DGGITQSPKYLFRKEGQNVTLSCEQNLNHDAMYWYRQDPGQGLRLIYYSQIVNDFQKGDIAEGYSVSREKKESFPLTVTSAQKNPTAFYLCASSMSRFGSTEAFFGQGTRLTVV.

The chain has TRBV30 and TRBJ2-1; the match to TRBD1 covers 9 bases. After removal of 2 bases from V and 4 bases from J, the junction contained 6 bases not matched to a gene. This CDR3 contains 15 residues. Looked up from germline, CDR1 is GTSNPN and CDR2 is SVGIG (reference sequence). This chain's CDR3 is CAWSSGTGTYNEQFF. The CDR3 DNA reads TGTGCCTGGAGTTCTGGGACAGGGACATACAATGAGCAGTTCTTC.

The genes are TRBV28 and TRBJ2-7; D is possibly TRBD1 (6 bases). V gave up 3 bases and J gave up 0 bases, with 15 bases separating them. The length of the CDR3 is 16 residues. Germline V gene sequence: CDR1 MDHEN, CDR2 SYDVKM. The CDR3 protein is CASSFRRGSYSYEQYF. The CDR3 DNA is TGTGCCAGCAGTTTCCGCAGGGGCTCATACTCCTACGAGCAGTACTTC.

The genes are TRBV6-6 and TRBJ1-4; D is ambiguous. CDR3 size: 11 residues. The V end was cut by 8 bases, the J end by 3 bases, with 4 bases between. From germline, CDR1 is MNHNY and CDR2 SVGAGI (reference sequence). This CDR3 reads CASGPNEKLFF. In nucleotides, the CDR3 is TGTGCCAGCGGACCTAATGAAAAACTGTTTTTT.

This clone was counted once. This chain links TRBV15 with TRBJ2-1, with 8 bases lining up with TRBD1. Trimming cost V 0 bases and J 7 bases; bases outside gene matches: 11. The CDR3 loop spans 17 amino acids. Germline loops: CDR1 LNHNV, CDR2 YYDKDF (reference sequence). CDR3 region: CATSRDQWDRIKNEQFF. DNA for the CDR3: TGTGCCACCAGCAGAGATCAATGGGACAGGATAAAAAATGAGCAGTTCTTC.

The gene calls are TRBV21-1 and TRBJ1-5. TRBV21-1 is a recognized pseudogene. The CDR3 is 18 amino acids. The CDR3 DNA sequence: TGTGCCAGCAGCAAAGCGCTAAAGGAACCTTATAGCAATCAGCCCCAGCATTTT. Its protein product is CASSKALKEPYSNQPQHF.

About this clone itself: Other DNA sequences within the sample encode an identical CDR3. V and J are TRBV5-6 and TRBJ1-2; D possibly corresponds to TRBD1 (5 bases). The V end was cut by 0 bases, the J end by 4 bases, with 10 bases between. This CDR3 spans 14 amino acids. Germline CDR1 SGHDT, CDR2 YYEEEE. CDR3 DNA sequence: TGTGCCAGCAGCTTGGTCGGGGGAGGCTATGGCTACACCTTC. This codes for CASSLVGGGYGYTF.

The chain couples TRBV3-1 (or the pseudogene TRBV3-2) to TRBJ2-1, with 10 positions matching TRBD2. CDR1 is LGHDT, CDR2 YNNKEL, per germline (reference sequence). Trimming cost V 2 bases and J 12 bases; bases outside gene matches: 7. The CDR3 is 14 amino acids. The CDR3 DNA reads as TGTGCCAGCAGCCAATTTCTAGCGGGAGCGCGGCAGTTCTTC. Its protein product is CASSQFLAGARQFF.

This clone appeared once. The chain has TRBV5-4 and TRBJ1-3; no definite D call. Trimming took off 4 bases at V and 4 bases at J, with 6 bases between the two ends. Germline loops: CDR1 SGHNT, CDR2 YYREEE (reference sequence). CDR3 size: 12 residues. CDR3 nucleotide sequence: TGTGCCAGCAGCCCCGACGGAAACACCATATATTTT. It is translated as CASSPDGNTIYF.

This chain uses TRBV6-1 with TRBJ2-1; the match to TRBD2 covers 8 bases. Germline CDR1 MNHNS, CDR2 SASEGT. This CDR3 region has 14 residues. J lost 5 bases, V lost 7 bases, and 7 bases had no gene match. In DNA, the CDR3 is TGTGCCAGCACCCTCCCAGCGGGAGACAATGAGCAGTTCTTC. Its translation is CASTLPAGDNEQFF.

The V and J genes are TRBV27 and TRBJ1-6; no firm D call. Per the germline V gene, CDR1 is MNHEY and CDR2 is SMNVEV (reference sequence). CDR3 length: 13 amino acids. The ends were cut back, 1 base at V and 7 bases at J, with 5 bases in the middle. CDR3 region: CASSLLGNSPLHF. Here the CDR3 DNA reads TGTGCCAGCAGTTTATTGGGGAATTCACCCCTCCACTTT.

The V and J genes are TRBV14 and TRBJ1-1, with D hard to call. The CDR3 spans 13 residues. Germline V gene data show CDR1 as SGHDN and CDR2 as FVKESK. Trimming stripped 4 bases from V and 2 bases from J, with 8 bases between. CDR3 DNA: TGTGCCAGCAGCCGGCAGGTTAACACTGAAGCTTTCTTT. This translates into CASSRQVNTEAFF.

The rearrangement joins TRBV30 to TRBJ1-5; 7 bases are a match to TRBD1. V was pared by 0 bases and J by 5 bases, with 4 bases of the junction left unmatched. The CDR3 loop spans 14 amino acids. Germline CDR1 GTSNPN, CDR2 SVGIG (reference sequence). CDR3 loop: CAWSVGQVDQPQHF. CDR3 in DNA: TGTGCCTGGAGTGTTGGACAGGTGGATCAGCCCCAGCATTTT. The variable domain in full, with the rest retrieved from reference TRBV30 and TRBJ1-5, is SQTIHQWPATLVQPVGSPLSLECTVEGTSNPNLYWYRQAAGRGLQLLFYSVGIGQISSEVPQNLSASRPQDRQFILSSKKLLLSDSGFYLCAWSVGQVDQPQHFGDGTRLSIL.

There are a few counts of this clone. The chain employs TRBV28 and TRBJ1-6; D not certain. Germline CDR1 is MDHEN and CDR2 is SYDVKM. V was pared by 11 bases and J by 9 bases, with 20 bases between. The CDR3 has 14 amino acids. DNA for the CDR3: TGTGCCGGGGTCACCGTTATAATAACTTCACCCCTCCACTTT. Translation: CAGVTVIITSPLHF.

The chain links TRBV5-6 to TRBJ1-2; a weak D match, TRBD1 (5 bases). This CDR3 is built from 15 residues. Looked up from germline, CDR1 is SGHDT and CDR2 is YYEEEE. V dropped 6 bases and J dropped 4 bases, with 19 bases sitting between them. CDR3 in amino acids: CASTMASRAVYGYTF. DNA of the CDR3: TGTGCCAGCACCATGGCCAGCAGGGCCGTCTATGGCTACACCTTC.